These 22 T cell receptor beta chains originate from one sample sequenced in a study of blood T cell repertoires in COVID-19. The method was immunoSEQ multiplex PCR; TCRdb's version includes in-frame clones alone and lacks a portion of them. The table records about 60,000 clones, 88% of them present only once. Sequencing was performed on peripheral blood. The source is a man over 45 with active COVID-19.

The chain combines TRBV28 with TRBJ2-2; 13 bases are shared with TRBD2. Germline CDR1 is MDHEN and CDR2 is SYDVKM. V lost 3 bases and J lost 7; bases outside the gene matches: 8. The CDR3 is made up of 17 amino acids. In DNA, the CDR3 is TGTGCCAGCAGTTTTACTAGCGGGGGGGCGTATGACGGGGAGCTGTTTTTT. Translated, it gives CASSFTSGGAYDGELFF. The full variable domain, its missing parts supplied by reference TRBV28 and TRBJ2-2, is DVKVTQSSRYLVKRTGEKVFLECVQDMDHENMFWYRQDPGLGLRLIYFSYDVKMKEKGDIPEGYSVSREKKERFSLILESASTNQTSMYLCASSFTSGGAYDGELFFGEGSRLTVL.

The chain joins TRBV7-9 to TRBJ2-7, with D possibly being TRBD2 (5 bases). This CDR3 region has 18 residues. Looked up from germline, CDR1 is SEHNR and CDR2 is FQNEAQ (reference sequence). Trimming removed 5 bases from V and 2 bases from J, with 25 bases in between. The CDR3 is CASSLVVRETFVAYEQYF. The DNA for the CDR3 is TGTGCCAGCAGCCTTGTCGTGAGGGAGACATTCGTTGCCTACGAGCAGTACTTC.

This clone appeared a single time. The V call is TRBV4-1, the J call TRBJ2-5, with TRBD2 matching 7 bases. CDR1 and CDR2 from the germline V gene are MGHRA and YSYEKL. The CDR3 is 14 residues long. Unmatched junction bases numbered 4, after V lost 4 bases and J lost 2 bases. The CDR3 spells CASSLPGGQETQYF. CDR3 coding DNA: TGCGCCAGCAGCCTCCCGGGGGGACAAGAGACCCAGTACTTC.

The CDR3, as DNA: TGTGCCAGTAGTATGGGGACAGGGGGAATAGTCTACGAGCAGTACTTC. Translating it yields CASSMGTGGIVYEQYF. The J gene is TRBJ2-7, the V gene TRBV19; 11 bases match TRBD1. This CDR3 is 16 amino acids long. V was clipped by 3 bases and J by 3 bases; unmatched bases: 7. The germline gives CDR1 LNHDA, CDR2 SQIVND (reference sequence).

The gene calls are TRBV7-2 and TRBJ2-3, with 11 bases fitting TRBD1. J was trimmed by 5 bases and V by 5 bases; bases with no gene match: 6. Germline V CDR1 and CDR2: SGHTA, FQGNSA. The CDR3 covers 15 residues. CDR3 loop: CASSTGTGGGDTQYF. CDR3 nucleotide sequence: TGTGCCAGCAGCACCGGGACAGGGGGAGGAGATACGCAGTATTTT.

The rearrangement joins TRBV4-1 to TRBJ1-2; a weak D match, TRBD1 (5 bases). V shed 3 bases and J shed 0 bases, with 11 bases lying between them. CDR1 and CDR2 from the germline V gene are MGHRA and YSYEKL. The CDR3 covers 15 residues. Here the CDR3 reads CASSQFQGSNYGYTF. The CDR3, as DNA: TGCGCCAGCAGCCAGTTTCAGGGTTCTAACTATGGCTACACCTTC.

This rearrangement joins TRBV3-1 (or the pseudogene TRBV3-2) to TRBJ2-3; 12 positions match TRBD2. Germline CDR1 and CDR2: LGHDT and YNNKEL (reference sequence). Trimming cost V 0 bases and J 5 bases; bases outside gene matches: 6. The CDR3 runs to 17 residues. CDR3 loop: CASSQEIVGLAGDTQYF. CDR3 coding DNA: TGTGCCAGCAGCCAAGAAATTGTGGGACTAGCGGGAGATACGCAGTATTTT.

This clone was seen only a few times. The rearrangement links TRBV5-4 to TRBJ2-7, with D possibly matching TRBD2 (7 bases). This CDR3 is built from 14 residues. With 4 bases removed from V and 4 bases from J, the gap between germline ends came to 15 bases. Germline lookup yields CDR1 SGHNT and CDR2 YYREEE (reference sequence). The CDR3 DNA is TGTGCCAGCAGCCCAGGGGAGGGGCCGTACGAGCAGTACTTC. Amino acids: CASSPGEGPYEQYF.

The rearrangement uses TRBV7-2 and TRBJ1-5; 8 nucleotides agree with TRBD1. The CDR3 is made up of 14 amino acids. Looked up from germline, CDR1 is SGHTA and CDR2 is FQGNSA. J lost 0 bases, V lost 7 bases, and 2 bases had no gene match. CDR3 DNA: TGTGCCAGCAACAGGGGGTATAGCAATCAGCCCCAGCATTTT. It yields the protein CASNRGYSNQPQHF.

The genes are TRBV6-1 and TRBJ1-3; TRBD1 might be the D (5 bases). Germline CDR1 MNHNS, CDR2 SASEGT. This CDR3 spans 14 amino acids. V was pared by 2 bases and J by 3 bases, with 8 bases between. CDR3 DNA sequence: TGTGCCAGCAGTGAACAGGGTTATGGAAACACCATATATTTT. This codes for CASSEQGYGNTIYF.

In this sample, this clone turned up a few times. CDR3 coding DNA: TGTGCCAGCAGTGAAGAGACAGGGAGCACTGAAGCTTTCTTT. The encoded protein is CASSEETGSTEAFF. The chain uses TRBV6-1 and TRBJ1-1; 7 bases align to TRBD1. CDR1 and CDR2 (germline): MNHNS, SASEGT. Trimming removed 1 base from V and 4 bases from J; junction bases left unmatched: 3. The CDR3 runs 14 residues.

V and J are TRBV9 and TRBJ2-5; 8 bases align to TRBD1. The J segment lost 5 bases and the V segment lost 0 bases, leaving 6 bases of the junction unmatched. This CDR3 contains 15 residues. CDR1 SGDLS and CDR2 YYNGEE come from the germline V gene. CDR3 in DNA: TGTGCCAGCAGCGTAGCGAGACAGGGGAGGGAGACCCAGTACTTC. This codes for CASSVARQGRETQYF.

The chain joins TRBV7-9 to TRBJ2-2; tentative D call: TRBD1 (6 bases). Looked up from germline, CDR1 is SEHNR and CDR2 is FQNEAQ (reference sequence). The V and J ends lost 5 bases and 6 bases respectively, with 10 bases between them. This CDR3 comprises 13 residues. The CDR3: CASSPRGAGELFF. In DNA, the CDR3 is TGTGCCAGCAGCCCCAGGGGAGCCGGGGAGCTGTTTTTT.

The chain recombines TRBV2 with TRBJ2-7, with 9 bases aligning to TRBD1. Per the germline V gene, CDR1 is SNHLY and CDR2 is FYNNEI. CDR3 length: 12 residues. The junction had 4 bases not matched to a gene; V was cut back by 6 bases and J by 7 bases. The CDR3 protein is CASRWDREEQYF. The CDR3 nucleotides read TGTGCCAGCAGATGGGACAGGGAGGAGCAGTACTTC.

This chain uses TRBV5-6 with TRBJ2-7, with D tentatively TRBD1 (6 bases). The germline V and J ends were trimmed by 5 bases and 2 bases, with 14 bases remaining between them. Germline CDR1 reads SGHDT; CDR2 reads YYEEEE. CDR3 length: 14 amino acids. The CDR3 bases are TGTGCCAGCAGTTCGGACAGCAACGCCTACGAGCAGTACTTC. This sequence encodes CASSSDSNAYEQYF.

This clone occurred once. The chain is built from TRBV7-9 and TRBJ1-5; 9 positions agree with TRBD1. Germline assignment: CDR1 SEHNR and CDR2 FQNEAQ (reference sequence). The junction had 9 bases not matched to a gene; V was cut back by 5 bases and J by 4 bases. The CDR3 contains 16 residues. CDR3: CASSRSTGQGNQPQHF. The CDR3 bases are TGTGCCAGCAGCCGAAGTACGGGACAGGGAAATCAGCCCCAGCATTTT.

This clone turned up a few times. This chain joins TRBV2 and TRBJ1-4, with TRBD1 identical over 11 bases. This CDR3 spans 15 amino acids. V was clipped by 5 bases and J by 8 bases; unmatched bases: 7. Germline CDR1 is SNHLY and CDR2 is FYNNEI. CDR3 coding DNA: TGTGCCAGCAGTAAAAGGGGACAGGGGGTAGAAAAACTGTTTTTT. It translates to CASSKRGQGVEKLFF. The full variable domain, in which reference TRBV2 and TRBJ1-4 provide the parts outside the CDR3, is EPEVTQTPSHQVTQMGQEVILRCVPISNHLYFYWYRQILGQKVEFLVSFYNNEISEKSEIFDDQFSVERPDGSNFTLKIRSTKLEDSAMYFCASSKRGQGVEKLFFGSGTQLSVL.

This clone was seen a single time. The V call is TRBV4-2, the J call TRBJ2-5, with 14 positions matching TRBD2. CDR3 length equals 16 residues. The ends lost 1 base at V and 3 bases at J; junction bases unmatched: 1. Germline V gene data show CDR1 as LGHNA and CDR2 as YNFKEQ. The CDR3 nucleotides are TGTGCCAGCAGCCAAGGACTAGCGGGGGGGAAAGAGACCCAGTACTTC. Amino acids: CASSQGLAGGKETQYF.

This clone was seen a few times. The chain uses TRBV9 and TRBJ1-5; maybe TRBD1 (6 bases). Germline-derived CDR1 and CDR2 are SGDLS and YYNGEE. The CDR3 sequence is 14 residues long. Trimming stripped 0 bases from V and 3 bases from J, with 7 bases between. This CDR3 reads CASSVGQVNQPQHF. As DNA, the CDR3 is TGTGCCAGCAGCGTAGGACAGGTCAATCAGCCCCAGCATTTT.

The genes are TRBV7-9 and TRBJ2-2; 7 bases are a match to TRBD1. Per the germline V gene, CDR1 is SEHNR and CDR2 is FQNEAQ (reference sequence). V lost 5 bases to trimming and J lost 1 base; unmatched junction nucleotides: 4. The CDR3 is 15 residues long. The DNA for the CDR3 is TGTGCCAGCAGCCCGAGGGGGCTGAACACCGGGGAGCTGTTTTTT. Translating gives CASSPRGLNTGELFF.

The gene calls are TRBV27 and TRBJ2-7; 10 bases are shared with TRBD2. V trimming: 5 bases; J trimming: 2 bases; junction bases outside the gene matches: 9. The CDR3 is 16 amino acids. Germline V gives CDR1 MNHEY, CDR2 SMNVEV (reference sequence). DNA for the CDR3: TGTGCCAGCAGTCCGGCCAGACTAGCGGGCCCCTACGAGCAGTACTTC. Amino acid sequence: CASSPARLAGPYEQYF.

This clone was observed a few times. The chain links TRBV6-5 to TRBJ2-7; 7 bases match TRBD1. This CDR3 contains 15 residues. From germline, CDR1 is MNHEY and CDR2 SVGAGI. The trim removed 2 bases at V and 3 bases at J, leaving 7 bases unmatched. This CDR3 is CASSYRGQGIYEQYF. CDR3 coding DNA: TGTGCCAGCAGTTACAGGGGGCAAGGGATCTACGAGCAGTACTTC.